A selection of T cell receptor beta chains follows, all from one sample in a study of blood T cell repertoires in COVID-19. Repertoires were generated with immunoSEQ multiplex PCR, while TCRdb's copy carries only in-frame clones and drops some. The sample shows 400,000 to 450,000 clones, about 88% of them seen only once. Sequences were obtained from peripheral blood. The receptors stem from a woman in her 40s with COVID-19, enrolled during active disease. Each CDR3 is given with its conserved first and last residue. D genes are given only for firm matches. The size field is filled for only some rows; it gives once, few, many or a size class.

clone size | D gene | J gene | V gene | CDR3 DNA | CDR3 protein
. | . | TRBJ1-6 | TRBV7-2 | TGTGCCAGCAGCTCGTACAGGGATGGGTCACCCCTCCACTTT | CASSSYRDGSPLHF
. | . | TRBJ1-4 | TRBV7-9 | TGTGCCAGCAGCTCCAGTAGGGCAGGGGCTAATGAAAAACTGTTTTTT | CASSSSRAGANEKLFF
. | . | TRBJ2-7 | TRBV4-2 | TGTGCCAGCAGCCAAGAGGAAAGGGGTGAGACCTACGAGCAGTACTTC | CASSQEERGETYEQYF
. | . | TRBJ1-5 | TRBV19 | TGTGCCAGTAGTATTAGTTCAGGGGCTCGGAATCAGCCCCAGCATTTT | CASSISSGARNQPQHF
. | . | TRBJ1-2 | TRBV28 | TGTGCCAGCAGTTTGGGGGGATATGGCTACACCTTC | CASSLGGYGYTF
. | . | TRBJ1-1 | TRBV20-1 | TGCAGTGCTATTACGGACACTGAAGCTTTCTTT | CSAITDTEAFF
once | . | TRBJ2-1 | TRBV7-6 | TGTGCCAGCAGAAGGAGTGGATCATCCTCCTACAATGAGCAGTTCTTC | CASRRSGSSSYNEQFF
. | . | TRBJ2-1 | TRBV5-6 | TGTGCCAGCAGCTTGTATCGGGGGAGCGGCAATGAGCAGTTCTTC | CASSLYRGSGNEQFF
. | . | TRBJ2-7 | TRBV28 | TGTGCCAGCAGTTTCCCCCTCTGGGGAGGCGAGGTCTCCTACGAGCAGTACTTC | CASSFPLWGGEVSYEQYF
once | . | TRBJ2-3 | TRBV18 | . | CASSSTGFFGDTQYF
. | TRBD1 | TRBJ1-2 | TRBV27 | TGTGCCAGCAGCACAGACAGGGGCCATGGCTACACCTTC | CASSTDRGHGYTF
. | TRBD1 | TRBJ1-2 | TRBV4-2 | TGTGCCAGCAGCCAACCTGTCCCGGGACAGGGTTGGGCCCGGCTTGCTAACTATGGCTACACCTTC | CASSQPVPGQGWARLANYGYTF
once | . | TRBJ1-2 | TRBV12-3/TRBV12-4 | TGTGCCAGCAGTTTCGCGGGTAACTATGGCTACACCTTC | CASSFAGNYGYTF
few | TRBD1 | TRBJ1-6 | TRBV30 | TGTGCCTGGAGCGCAGGGGGAGACCTTTCACCCCTCCACTTT | CAWSAGGDLSPLHF
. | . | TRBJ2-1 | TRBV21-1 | TGTGCCAGCAGGATGACTAATCACTCGACAACTGGATACAATGAGCAGTTCTTC | CASRMTNHSTTGYNEQFF
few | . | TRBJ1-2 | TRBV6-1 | TGTGCCAGCAGTGAACGGGGGAACTATGGCTACACCTTC | CASSERGNYGYTF
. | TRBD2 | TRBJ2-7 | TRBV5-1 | TGCGCCAGCAGCTACGCGGGAGGGCCCGCGGAGCAGTACTTC | CASSYAGGPAEQYF
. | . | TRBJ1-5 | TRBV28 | TGTGCCAGCGGAGGGGCGTATAGCAATCAGCCCCAGCATTTT | CASGGAYSNQPQHF
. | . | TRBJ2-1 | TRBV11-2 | TGTGCCAGCAGCTTAGAAATAGGAGGAAGCGGCACCCAGTTCTTC | CASSLEIGGSGTQFF